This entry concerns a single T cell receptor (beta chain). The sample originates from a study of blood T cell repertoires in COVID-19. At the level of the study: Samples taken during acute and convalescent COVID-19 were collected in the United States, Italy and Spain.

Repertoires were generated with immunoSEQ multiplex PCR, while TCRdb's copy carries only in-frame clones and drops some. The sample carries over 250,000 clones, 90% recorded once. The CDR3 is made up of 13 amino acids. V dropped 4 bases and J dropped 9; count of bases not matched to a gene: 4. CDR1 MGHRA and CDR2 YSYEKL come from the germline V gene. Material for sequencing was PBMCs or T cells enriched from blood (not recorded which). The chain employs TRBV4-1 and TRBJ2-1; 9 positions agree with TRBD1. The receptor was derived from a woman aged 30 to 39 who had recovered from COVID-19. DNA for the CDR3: TGCGCCAGCAGCCGTACAGGGGGCAGTGAGCAGTTCTTC. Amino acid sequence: CASSRTGGSEQFF.